In this sample, the clone carrying this T cell receptor (beta chain) turned up many times. Its antigen is not identified. TCRdb reprocessed the RACE reads via MiXCR and lists one record per CDR3 protein. The sample comprises some 400,000 distinct CDR3 sequences, roughly 4.6% of which are singletons, and 2.6% rests with the top ten. The sample is drawn from a study of human T cells and chemical hapten exposure. Across the whole study: The study traced per-sample TCR yield variation mainly to small differences in pooled library volumes. Study observations and caveats: Expanded TCRs made up significantly more big CDR3 similarity clusters than controls did. Alopecia affecting every donor means their immune response may not match healthy people's.

Time point noted: pre-sensitization, week 0. Specified treatment: therapeutic diphenylcyclopropenone sensitization with weekly scalp DPC. CDR3 length: 11 amino acids. CDR1 and CDR2 (germline): MNHNY, SVGAGI (reference sequence). The V and J ends lost 2 bases and 5 bases respectively, with 0 bases between them. The clonotype originates from a woman aged 50 to 65 with alopecia areata. Some clones in this sample may be carry-over from other donors' samples. The sample here was whole blood, taken in connection with sensitization to the hapten diphenylcyclopropenone (DPC). The rearrangement joins TRBV6-6 to TRBJ1-4; D uncertain. CDR3 sequence reads: CASSYNEKLFF. In DNA form, the CDR3 reads TGTGCCAGCAGTTACAATGAAAAACTGTTTTTT.